This T cell receptor (beta chain) was recorded in a study of T-cell reconstitution after alpha-beta-depleted transplantation in children. Preparation of the TCRbeta library involved a method that used unique molecular identifiers. In TCRdb, the PCR reads were re-called with MiXCR into one record per CDR3 protein. The table records 350,000 to 400,000 distinct CDR3 sequences, over 20% of them present only once. This clonotype appeared many times. Trimming removed 3 bases from V and 0 bases from J, with 4 bases in between. The germline V gene has CDR1 DFQATT and CDR2 SNEGSKA (reference sequence). This CDR3 comprises 12 residues.

Here the sequenced sample was PBMCs from the stem cell graft donor, taken from the stem cell graft. The chain couples TRBV20-1 to TRBJ2-3; unclear D gene. This sequence was found in a human donor who donated a stem cell graft to a child with acute myeloid leukemia. The CDR3 here is CSASSSTDTQYF. The CDR3 DNA reads as TGCAGTGCTAGCAGTAGCACAGATACGCAGTATTTT.